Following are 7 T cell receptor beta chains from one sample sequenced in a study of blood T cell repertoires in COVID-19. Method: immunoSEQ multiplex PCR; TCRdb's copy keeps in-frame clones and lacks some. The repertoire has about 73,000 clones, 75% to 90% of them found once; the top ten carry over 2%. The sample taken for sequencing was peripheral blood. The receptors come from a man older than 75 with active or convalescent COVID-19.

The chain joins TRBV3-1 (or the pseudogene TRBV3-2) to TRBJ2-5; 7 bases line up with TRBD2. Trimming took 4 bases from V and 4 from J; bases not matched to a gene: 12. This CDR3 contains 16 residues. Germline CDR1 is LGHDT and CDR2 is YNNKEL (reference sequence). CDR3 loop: CASSRGLGGGRETQYF. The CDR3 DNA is TGTGCCAGCAGCCGAGGACTAGGCGGTGGGCGAGAGACCCAGTACTTC.

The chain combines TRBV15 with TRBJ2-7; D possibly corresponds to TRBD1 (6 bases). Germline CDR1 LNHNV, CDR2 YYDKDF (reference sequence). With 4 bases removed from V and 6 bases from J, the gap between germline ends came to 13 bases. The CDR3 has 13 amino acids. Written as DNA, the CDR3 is TGTGCCACCAGCACAGGGGCACCCCGCGAGCAGTACTTC. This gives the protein CATSTGAPREQYF.

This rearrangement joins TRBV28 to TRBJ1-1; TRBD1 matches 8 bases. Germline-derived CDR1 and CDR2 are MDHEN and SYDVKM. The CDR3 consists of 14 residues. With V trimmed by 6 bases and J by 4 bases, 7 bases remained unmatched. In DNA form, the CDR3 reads TGTGCCAGCAGCACAGGGGGTTTGATCACTGAAGCTTTCTTT. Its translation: CASSTGGLITEAFF.

The CDR3 loop is CASSPSGLAANTGELFF. DNA for the CDR3: TGTGCCAGCAGCCCGAGCGGACTAGCAGCGAACACCGGGGAGCTGTTTTTT. The V gene is TRBV5-5, the J gene TRBJ2-2, with TRBD2 matching 8 bases. The length of the CDR3 is 17 residues. Germline CDR1 is SGHKS and CDR2 is YYEKEE (reference sequence). With 4 bases clipped from V and 0 bases from J, the junction kept 8 bases outside the gene matches.

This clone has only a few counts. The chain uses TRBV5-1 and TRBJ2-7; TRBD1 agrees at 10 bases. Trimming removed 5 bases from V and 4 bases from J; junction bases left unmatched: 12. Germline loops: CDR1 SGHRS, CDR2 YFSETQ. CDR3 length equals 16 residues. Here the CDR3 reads CASRRETGGGPYEQYF. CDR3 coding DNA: TGCGCCAGCAGAAGGGAGACAGGGGGCGGTCCGTACGAGCAGTACTTC. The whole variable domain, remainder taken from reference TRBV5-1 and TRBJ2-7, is KAGVTQTPRYLIKTRGQQVTLSCSPISGHRSVSWYQQTPGQGLQFLFEYFSETQRNKGNFPGRFSGRQFSNSRSEMNVSTLELGDSALYLCASRRETGGGPYEQYFGPGTRLTVT.

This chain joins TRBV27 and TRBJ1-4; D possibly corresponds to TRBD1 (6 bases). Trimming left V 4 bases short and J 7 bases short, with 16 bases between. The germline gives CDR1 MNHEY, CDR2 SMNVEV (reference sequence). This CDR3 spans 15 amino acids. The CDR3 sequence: CASSSPSNRVEKLFF. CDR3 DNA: TGTGCCAGCAGTTCCCCCTCAAACAGGGTTGAAAAACTGTTTTTT.

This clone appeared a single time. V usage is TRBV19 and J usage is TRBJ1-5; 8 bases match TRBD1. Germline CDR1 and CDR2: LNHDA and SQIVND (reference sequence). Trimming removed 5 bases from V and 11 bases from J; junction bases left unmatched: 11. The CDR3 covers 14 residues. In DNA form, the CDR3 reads TGTGCCAGTAGTCGGGACAGGTCCGCCTTGGCCCAGCATTTT. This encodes CASSRDRSALAQHF.